Below, 9 T cell receptor beta chains from the same sample are listed, as sequenced in a study of beta chain features in type 1 diabetes. Study outcomes and limitations: Shortening that was moderate but significant affected the TCRB CDR3s of Type 1 diabetes patients in all four CD4+ subsets.

The authors reverse transcribed all of the isolated RNA, so sequencing captured expressed TCRB transcripts. Repertoires were generated with immunoSEQ multiplex PCR, while TCRdb's copy carries only in-frame clones and drops some. The table lists approximately 170,000 clones, 63% of them singletons. Their target antigens are unknown. The specimen sequenced was naive CD4+ T cells from blood. These receptors all come from a man aged 25 to 40 with type 1 diabetes.

The gene calls are TRBV10-2 and TRBJ1-2, with D possibly TRBD1 on 5 matching bases. V lost 7 bases and J lost 3, with 12 bases in between. This CDR3 has 13 amino acids. Germline loops: CDR1 WSHSY, CDR2 SAAADI. The CDR3 DNA sequence: TGCGCCAGCATCCAGGGATGGGACTATGGCTACACCTTC. It codes for CASIQGWDYGYTF.

This chain uses TRBV9 with TRBJ1-3; no definite D call. Germline CDR1 reads SGDLS; CDR2 reads YYNGEE. The CDR3 extends over 15 amino acids. V was cut by 3 bases and J by 0 bases, with 10 bases left in between. This chain's CDR3 is CASSGTVTSGNTIYF. DNA of the CDR3: TGTGCCAGCAGCGGAACAGTGACCTCTGGAAACACCATATATTTT.

The chain couples TRBV7-6 to TRBJ2-3, with no clear D. V was cut by 5 bases and J by 8 bases, with 17 bases left in between. This CDR3 is built from 14 residues. Per the germline V gene, CDR1 is SGHVS and CDR2 is FNYEAQ. CDR3 region: CASSPQGQGGTQYF. DNA of the CDR3: TGTGCCAGCAGCCCCCAAGGGCAAGGTGGTACGCAGTATTTT.

The rearrangement links TRBV7-2 to TRBJ2-5, with 9 positions matching TRBD1. With 3 bases clipped from V and 5 bases from J, the junction kept 4 bases outside the gene matches. Germline assignment: CDR1 SGHTA and CDR2 FQGNSA. The CDR3 runs to 14 residues. CDR3 DNA: TGTGCCAGCAGCTTTGACAGGGGGGCGGAGACCCAGTACTTC. This codes for CASSFDRGAETQYF.

V is TRBV11-2 and J is TRBJ2-7, with a possible D match to TRBD1 (6 bases). The CDR3 is 16 residues long. Germline CDR1 SGHAT, CDR2 FQNNGV. V shed 6 bases and J shed 1 base, with 19 bases lying between them. As DNA, the CDR3 is TGTGCCAGCAGAAACATCCGACAGGCAATATCCTACGAGCAGTACTTC. This sequence encodes CASRNIRQAISYEQYF. The full variable domain, in which reference TRBV11-2 and TRBJ2-7 provide the parts outside the CDR3, is EAGVAQSPRYKIIEKRQSVAFWCNPISGHATLYWYQQILGQGPKLLIQFQNNGVVDDSQLPKDRFSAERLKGVDSTLKIQPAKLEDSAVYLCASRNIRQAISYEQYFGPGTRLTVT.

This clone turned up a few times. The chain uses TRBV6-5 and TRBJ2-3, with unresolved D. Deletions cut 2 bases from V and 3 bases from J, with 6 bases between. CDR3 size: 13 residues. The germline V gene encodes CDR1 MNHEY and CDR2 SVGAGI. The CDR3 nucleotides are TGTGCCAGCAGTTACGAAGGTACAGATACGCAGTATTTT. Its translation is CASSYEGTDTQYF.

V gene TRBV25-1 combines with J gene TRBJ2-3; no definite D call. V was shortened by 2 bases and J by 1 base, with 10 bases between the two germline ends. CDR1 and CDR2 (germline): MGHDK, SYGVNS. The CDR3 extends over 15 amino acids. This CDR3 is CASSEAGRGTDTQYF. CDR3 DNA: TGTGCCAGCAGTGAAGCCGGACGGGGCACAGATACGCAGTATTTT. Full variable domain (remainder filled in from reference TRBV25-1 and TRBJ2-3): EADIYQTPRYLVIGTGKKITLECSQTMGHDKMYWYQQDPGMELHLIHYSYGVNSTEKGDLSSESTVSRIRTEHFPLTLESARPSHTSQYLCASSEAGRGTDTQYFGPGTRLTVL.

This chain links TRBV29-1 with TRBJ1-2; D may be TRBD1 (6 bases). The CDR3 is 13 residues long. V was shortened by 1 base and J by 8 bases, with 14 bases between the two germline ends. CDR1 is SQVTM and CDR2 is ANQGSEA in the germline V gene. Here the CDR3 reads CSVEGEQGKGYTF. The CDR3 DNA reads as TGCAGCGTTGAAGGAGAACAGGGTAAAGGCTACACCTTC.

Of note for this clone: Other DNA variants within this sample encode the same CDR3. The chain carries TRBV29-1 and TRBJ2-5; 11 nucleotides line up with TRBD2. Per germline, CDR1 SQVTM and CDR2 ANQGSEA. The CDR3 contains 14 residues. Unmatched junction bases numbered 7, after V lost 6 bases and J lost 4 bases. The CDR3, as DNA: TGCAGCGTCCCAGGACTAGCGGGCGGAGAGACCCAGTACTTC. Translating gives CSVPGLAGGETQYF.